The TCR beta chain under discussion was sequenced for a study of shared clonotypes between healthy human individuals. Study-wide results and caveats: The study found roughly 5% of naive CD4 clonotypes shared across several donors.

Trimming cost V 6 bases and J 0 bases; bases outside gene matches: 4. Germline V gene lookup returns CDR1 SGHTA and CDR2 FQGNSA. The CDR3 is made up of 15 amino acids. Sequencing was at deep level. Sequencing was performed with immunoSEQ multiplex PCR; in TCRdb, only in-frame clones are kept and a portion is missing. The table has more than 400,000 clones, approximately 95% seen once. Caucasian adults residing in Nashville, Tennessee made up all the donors. On this clone: Antigen unknown.

The TCR comes from a woman between 25 and 40 years old in good health. This chain connects TRBV7-2 to TRBJ2-7; 11 bases line up with TRBD2. The sequenced sample consisted of naive CD4+ T cells sorted from blood. Subset in this sample: CD45RA+ positively selected. The DNA for the CDR3 is TGTGCCAGCAGGACTAGCGGGATAGGCTCCTACGAGCAGTACTTC. Translation gives CASRTSGIGSYEQYF. Full variable domain (missing parts from reference TRBV7-2 and TRBJ2-7): GAGVSQSPSNKVTEKGKDVELRCDPISGHTALYWYRQSLGQGLEFLIYFQGNSAPDKSGLPSDRFSAERTGGSVSTLTIQRTQQEDSAVYLCASRTSGIGSYEQYFGPGTRLTVT.